This TCR beta chain stems from a study of tumor and adjacent non-tumor tissue in lung cancer. Study in general: Histology: about 13 adenocarcinoma, a couple of squamous cell carcinoma, 1 small cell lung cancer. On average, productive TCRbeta reads reached about 4.4 million per sample. Study-level results: Patients with more diverse tumor TCRs had worse survival. In normal lung, the top 100 clones were significantly more dominant than in tumor.

Three rounds of nested PCR, following a modified ARM-PCR protocol, produced the TCRbeta library. MiXCR was run by TCRdb on the multiplex PCR reads, yielding one entry per CDR3 protein. The repertoire holds 100,000 or so distinct CDR3 sequences, with 65% as singletons. The template was RNA from unsorted bulk tissue. More than 3 cm separated this lung sample from the edge of the tumor. The length of the CDR3 is 15 residues. V was clipped by 6 bases and J by 4 bases, with 16 bases between them. Germline lookup yields CDR1 SGHNT and CDR2 YYREEE (reference sequence). This clonotype appeared a few times. Its matching antigen is unknown.

The V gene is TRBV5-4, the J gene TRBJ2-2, with a possible D match to TRBD2 (5 bases). This receptor was taken from a man aged 30 to 45 with non-small cell lung cancer. Sequencing was carried out using distant non-tumor lung tissue. CDR3 amino acids: CASNSSGDITGELFF. The CDR3 nucleotides read TGTGCCAGCAACTCAAGCGGCGACATCACCGGGGAGCTGTTTTTT.